The text below deals with one T cell receptor (beta chain). Antigen specificity is unknown. The data are from a study of T cells in narcolepsy. Across the whole study: Enrolled donors included narcolepsy type 1 or type 2 patients and healthy controls.

Study-level points and caveats: HCRT-specific and TRIB2-specific autoreactive clonotypes appeared among same-patient CSF and blood CD4+ clonotypes. Healthy controls reportedly lacked the autoreactive clonotypes serially found in patients' blood. Autoreactive clone sequences were missing from some blood memory CD4+ repertoires.

Some clones are missing from TCRdb's copy, which holds only in-frame ones; the method was immunoSEQ multiplex PCR. The sample includes roughly 38,000 clones, around 85% seen only once; the top ten take 1.5% to 2%. V trimming: 2 bases; J trimming: 9 bases; junction bases outside the gene matches: 8. CDR1 and CDR2 from the germline V gene are SGHTA and FQGNSA. The CDR3 totals 16 residues. The rearrangement links TRBV7-2 to TRBJ2-1, with 12 positions matching TRBD2. Material: CD45RA- memory CD4+ T cells from PBMCs. The sequence came from a human donor with narcolepsy. The CDR3 is CASSLWGTSGSAEQFF. CDR3 coding DNA: TGTGCCAGCAGCTTATGGGGGACTAGCGGGTCGGCTGAGCAGTTCTTC.